Following are 10 T cell receptor beta chains from one sample sequenced in a study of shared clonotypes between healthy human individuals. TCRdb keeps only in-frame clones here, not all; method: immunoSEQ multiplex PCR. Of about 1.1 million clones in the sample, approximately 77% were seen once. The sequencing input was memory CD4+ T cells from PBMCs. The sample's subset: CD45RA-negative fraction. Receptors were obtained from a man aged 18 to 35 in good health. Some clones in this sample may be carry-over from other donors' samples.

This clone has at least ten counts. The chain recombines TRBV5-1 with TRBJ2-1, with D perhaps matching TRBD2 (6 bases). Germline V gene sequence: CDR1 SGHRS, CDR2 YFSETQ. This CDR3 region has 14 residues. The ends were cut back, 6 bases at V and 4 bases at J, with 14 bases in the middle. The CDR3 reads CASNGGSGYNEQFF. The CDR3 DNA reads as TGCGCCAGCAATGGAGGGTCGGGATACAATGAGCAGTTCTTC.

This clone appeared a few times. The rearrangement joins TRBV6-1 to TRBJ1-2, with unresolved D. Germline V gene lookup returns CDR1 MNHNS and CDR2 SASEGT. V lost 3 bases, J lost 4 bases, and 9 bases lay in between. The CDR3 sequence is 13 residues long. The CDR3 coding sequence is TGTGCCAGCAGTGATGGCACGGGCTATGGCTACACCTTC. This gives the protein CASSDGTGYGYTF.

This clone was observed a few times. The gene calls are TRBV21-1 and TRBJ2-7; no check of the table's D call, TRBD2, against the DNA was made. TRBV21-1 is a pseudogene segment. The CDR3 covers 13 residues. The DNA for the CDR3 is TGTGCCCGGGGACTACTAAACCCCTACGAGCAGTACTTC. This encodes CARGLLNPYEQYF.

The rearrangement uses TRBV30 and TRBJ1-4; the D gene is possibly TRBD1 (5 bases). This CDR3 is built from 13 residues. Trimming took off 2 bases at V and 7 bases at J, with 11 bases between the two ends. CDR1 is GTSNPN, CDR2 SVGIG, per germline (reference sequence). The DNA for the CDR3 is TGTGCCTGGAGTCTCAGGGTTGGTGAAAAACTGTTTTTT. This gives the protein CAWSLRVGEKLFF. Drawing the rest from reference TRBV30 and TRBJ1-4, the complete variable domain is SQTIHQWPATLVQPVGSPLSLECTVEGTSNPNLYWYRQAAGRGLQLLFYSVGIGQISSEVPQNLSASRPQDRQFILSSKKLLLSDSGFYLCAWSLRVGEKLFFGSGTQLSVL.

The V call is TRBV6-5, the J call TRBJ2-5, with D perhaps given as TRBD1 or TRBD2 (6 bases each). Per the germline V gene, CDR1 is MNHEY and CDR2 is SVGAGI. V gave up 6 bases and J gave up 5 bases, with 16 bases separating them. The CDR3 runs 14 residues. CDR3 nucleotides: TGTGCCAGCAGACTGGGTAGGGGGGCGGAGACCCAGTACTTC. It is translated as CASRLGRGAETQYF.

This chain uses TRBV27 with TRBJ1-2; 10 bases are shared with TRBD1. This CDR3 comprises 15 residues. The V and J ends lost 2 bases and 4 bases, in that order; junction bases with no gene match: 4. CDR1 and CDR2 (germline): MNHEY, SMNVEV (reference sequence). CDR3 region: CASSLRDRGTYGYTF. CDR3 coding DNA: TGTGCCAGCAGTTTAAGGGACAGGGGTACCTATGGCTACACCTTC.

The rearrangement uses TRBV11-2 and TRBJ1-2; a weak D match, TRBD1 (6 bases). The CDR3 is 14 amino acids. The V gene lost 5 bases and the J gene lost 7 bases, with 17 bases spanning the gap. In germline, CDR1 is SGHAT, CDR2 FQNNGV. The CDR3 nucleotides are TGTGCCAGCAGCCCGGTCCGGGGGCTTCTTGGCTACACCTTC. It is translated as CASSPVRGLLGYTF.

This clone was detected only a few times. The chain joins TRBV6-4 to TRBJ2-2; D call uncertain. Germline CDR1 and CDR2: MRHNA and SNTAGT. V was shortened by 3 bases and J by 3 bases, with 8 bases between the two germline ends. This CDR3 is built from 14 residues. The CDR3 region has the DNA TGTGCCAGCAGTGATGAAGCTTACACCGGGGAGCTGTTTTTT. This gives the protein CASSDEAYTGELFF.

V gene TRBV7-2 combines with J gene TRBJ2-2; D is uncertain. In germline, CDR1 is SGHTA, CDR2 FQGNSA. V dropped 8 bases and J dropped 4 bases, with 14 bases sitting between them. The CDR3 consists of 14 residues. The CDR3 DNA is TGTGCCAGCTATCCCCGCCCGGCCACCGGGGAGCTGTTTTTT. It codes for CASYPRPATGELFF. The complete variable domain, with remaining parts taken from reference TRBV7-2 and TRBJ2-2, reads GAGVSQSPSNKVTEKGKDVELRCDPISGHTALYWYRQSLGQGLEFLIYFQGNSAPDKSGLPSDRFSAERTGGSVSTLTIQRTQQEDSAVYLCASYPRPATGELFFGEGSRLTVL.

The CDR3 region has the DNA TGTGCCAGCAGCTCGTGGAGGGCCCAGGGGGGCTACACCTTC. This encodes CASSSWRAQGGYTF. The genes are TRBV5-6 and TRBJ1-2, with a possible D match to TRBD1 (6 bases). The germline V and J ends were trimmed by 3 bases and 8 bases, with 17 bases remaining between them. The germline CDR1 and CDR2 sequences are SGHDT and YYEEEE. The CDR3 spans 14 residues.